Below, 30 T cell receptor beta chains from the same sample are listed, as sequenced in a study of T cell changes during pregnancy in multiple sclerosis. TCRdb's table, derived via immunoSEQ multiplex PCR, lists solely in-frame clones and lacks some. The sample gives 70,000 to 95,000 clones, almost 95% of which show up once; 2% to 2.5% is in the top ten. Here the sequenced sample was peripheral blood, taken in the third trimester of pregnancy. The receptors were sampled from a female donor with multiple sclerosis, enrolled in a pregnancy study.

V and J are TRBV27 and TRBJ2-1, with D possibly TRBD2 on 6 matching bases. The CDR3 totals 17 residues. V was clipped by 4 bases and J by 7 bases, with 23 bases between them. The germline V gene has CDR1 MNHEY and CDR2 SMNVEV (reference sequence). CDR3 bases: TGTGCCAGCAGTTATATCGGGGGAAGGTACTTGAGGAATGAGCAGTTCTTC. Translation gives CASSYIGGRYLRNEQFF.

V gene TRBV28 combines with J gene TRBJ2-2; D is possibly TRBD2 (5 bases). CDR3 length: 13 amino acids. V dropped 8 bases and J dropped 0 bases, with 7 bases sitting between them. CDR1 is MDHEN and CDR2 is SYDVKM in the germline V gene. The CDR3 sequence: CASRGPNTGELFF. The CDR3 nucleotides read TGTGCCAGCCGGGGTCCGAACACCGGGGAGCTGTTTTTT.

This clone was recorded once. The chain employs TRBV19 and TRBJ2-2, with TRBD2 identical over 7 bases. V lost 7 bases and J lost 5; bases outside the gene matches: 10. In germline, CDR1 is LNHDA, CDR2 SQIVND (reference sequence). The CDR3 has 15 amino acids. The CDR3 DNA sequence: TGTGCCAGTATAATGGCGGGAGTGGGAACCGGGGAGCTGTTTTTT. This encodes CASIMAGVGTGELFF. The full variable domain, rest sourced from reference TRBV19 and TRBJ2-2, is DGGITQSPKYLFRKEGQNVTLSCEQNLNHDAMYWYRQDPGQGLRLIYYSQIVNDFQKGDIAEGYSVSREKKESFPLTVTSAQKNPTAFYLCASIMAGVGTGELFFGEGSRLTVL.

This rearrangement joins TRBV11-2 to TRBJ1-1, with 7 bases lining up with TRBD1. The V segment lost 6 bases and the J segment 3 bases; nucleotides outside the gene matches: 13. CDR1 is SGHAT, CDR2 FQNNGV, per germline. There are 16 residues in the CDR3. CDR3: CASRQHQGVEYTEAFF. Here the CDR3 DNA reads TGTGCCAGCAGACAACACCAGGGGGTGGAGTACACTGAAGCTTTCTTT.

The rearrangement joins TRBV28 to TRBJ2-7; the D gene is possibly TRBD1 (6 bases). Germline loops: CDR1 MDHEN, CDR2 SYDVKM. V lost 4 bases to trimming and J lost 1 base, with 26 bases between them. This CDR3 contains 19 residues. CDR3 sequence reads: CASSSGYSNRDTISYEQYF. The DNA for the CDR3 is TGTGCCAGCAGTTCAGGGTATTCAAACCGGGACACCATATCCTACGAGCAGTACTTC.

The chain has TRBV6-5 and TRBJ2-5, with D possibly being TRBD1 (5 bases). The V end lost 7 bases, the J end lost 7 bases, and 22 bases lay between the germline ends. The CDR3 totals 15 residues. Looked up from germline, CDR1 is MNHEY and CDR2 is SVGAGI. CDR3 sequence reads: CASTQGGNLLGTQYF. The CDR3 bases are TGTGCCAGCACCCAGGGCGGAAACTTGTTAGGGACCCAGTACTTC.

This clone was detected only once. CDR3 in amino acids: CASSIDYYNEQFF. The CDR3 DNA reads as TGTGCCAGTAGCATCGACTATTACAATGAGCAGTTCTTC. The rearrangement links TRBV19 to TRBJ2-1; D might be TRBD2 (5 bases). With 6 bases removed from V and 4 bases from J, the gap between germline ends came to 10 bases. Germline V gene lookup returns CDR1 LNHDA and CDR2 SQIVND (reference sequence). CDR3 size: 13 residues.

This clone was observed a single time. The chain carries TRBV15 and TRBJ1-5, with D unresolved. V shed 11 bases and J shed 3 bases, with 14 bases lying between them. The CDR3 is 13 residues long. CDR1 and CDR2 (germline): LNHNV, YYDKDF (reference sequence). The CDR3 reads CAASPGPNQPQHF. The CDR3 bases are TGTGCCGCGTCTCCGGGTCCCAATCAGCCCCAGCATTTT.

This clone was seen only a few times. The V gene is TRBV4-1, the J gene TRBJ2-3; TRBD1 might be the D (5 bases). This CDR3 is built from 14 residues. The germline V and J ends were trimmed by 3 bases and 4 bases, with 11 bases remaining between them. Germline V CDR1 and CDR2: MGHRA, YSYEKL. For the CDR3, the DNA is TGCGCCAGCAGCCACACTCCAGGGCCAGATACGCAGTATTTT. Amino acid sequence: CASSHTPGPDTQYF.

The chain has TRBV6-5 and TRBJ2-3; 8 positions agree with TRBD2. CDR1 is MNHEY, CDR2 SVGAGI, per germline. V was clipped by 5 bases and J by 6 bases; unmatched bases: 7. CDR3 length equals 14 residues. CDR3 amino acids: CASSPGLGVDTQYF. The CDR3 DNA is TGTGCCAGCAGTCCGGGACTAGGCGTCGATACGCAGTATTTT.

This clone has only one observation. The chain links TRBV9 to TRBJ2-2; TRBD2 aligns across 8 bases. Germline V gene data show CDR1 as SGDLS and CDR2 as YYNGEE. The CDR3 loop spans 17 amino acids. Unmatched junction bases numbered 14, after V lost 4 bases and J lost 6 bases. The CDR3 DNA is TGTGCCAGCAGCCCGGGAGGCGGACTAGCCTCACCCGGGGAGCTGTTTTTT. Amino acid sequence: CASSPGGGLASPGELFF.

This chain joins TRBV19 and TRBJ1-5; 7 nucleotides agree with TRBD1. Per germline, CDR1 LNHDA and CDR2 SQIVND (reference sequence). The CDR3 totals 13 residues. Trimming removed 5 bases from V and 6 bases from J; junction bases left unmatched: 4. The CDR3 here is CASSVTGAQPQHF. The CDR3 bases are TGTGCCAGTAGTGTAACAGGGGCTCAGCCCCAGCATTTT.

The V call is TRBV4-1, the J call TRBJ1-4; D is unresolved. The CDR3 consists of 16 residues. The V and J ends lost 2 bases and 0 bases respectively, with 10 bases between them. The germline V gene encodes CDR1 MGHRA and CDR2 YSYEKL. The CDR3 coding sequence is TGCGCCAGCAGCCAATATGTGGCCTCAACTAATGAAAAACTGTTTTTT. As protein: CASSQYVASTNEKLFF.

This sequence joins TRBV6-5 and TRBJ1-1; a weak D match, TRBD1 (5 bases). Germline loops: CDR1 MNHEY, CDR2 SVGAGI. Trimming removed 8 bases from V and 5 bases from J, with 9 bases in between. The CDR3 totals 11 residues. The DNA for the CDR3 is TGTGCCAGCGCCCAGGGAACTGAAGCTTTCTTT. This translates into CASAQGTEAFF.

In DNA, the CDR3 is TGTGCCAGCAGTGTGGCAGGGTGGAAAGAGACCCAGTACTTC. Protein sequence: CASSVAGWKETQYF. V usage is TRBV2 and J usage is TRBJ2-5; D possibly corresponds to TRBD1 (5 bases). This CDR3 contains 14 residues. Germline CDR1 is SNHLY and CDR2 is FYNNEI. The V gene lost 4 bases and the J gene lost 3 bases, with 12 bases spanning the gap.

The chain couples TRBV6-6 to TRBJ2-7; 7 positions agree with TRBD1. The length of the CDR3 is 13 residues. Germline CDR1 is MNHNY and CDR2 is SVGAGI (reference sequence). V was pared by 10 bases and J by 0 bases, with 6 bases of the junction left unmatched. As DNA, the CDR3 is TGTGCCACTACAACAGGGGACTCCTACGAGCAGTACTTC. This codes for CATTTGDSYEQYF.

The chain couples TRBV5-1 to TRBJ1-5; D remains unclear. V was shortened by 2 bases and J by 1 base, with 10 bases between the two germline ends. Germline CDR1 SGHRS, CDR2 YFSETQ. CDR3 length: 15 amino acids. CDR3 region: CASSFGIGSNQPQHF. The CDR3 bases are TGCGCCAGCAGCTTCGGGATCGGAAGCAATCAGCCCCAGCATTTT.

The chain couples TRBV9 to TRBJ2-3; 7 bases agree with TRBD2. The CDR3 totals 18 residues. Germline CDR1 reads SGDLS; CDR2 reads YYNGEE. V lost 0 bases and J lost 4; bases outside the gene matches: 14. The CDR3 loop is CASSVVPPGRAESDTQYF. CDR3 sequence (DNA): TGTGCCAGCAGCGTAGTCCCCCCTGGGAGGGCAGAGTCAGATACGCAGTATTTT.

The J gene is TRBJ1-3, the V gene TRBV6-6, with 9 bases fitting TRBD1. This CDR3 has 16 residues. V lost 5 bases and J lost 1; bases outside the gene matches: 6. Germline loops: CDR1 MNHNY, CDR2 SVGAGI (reference sequence). The CDR3 loop reads CASSPPGTGSGNTIYF. The CDR3 DNA is TGTGCCAGCAGTCCACCCGGGACAGGGTCTGGAAACACCATATATTTT.

The gene calls are TRBV15 and TRBJ2-7, with TRBD2 matching 11 bases. CDR3 length equals 17 residues. Germline CDR1 is LNHNV and CDR2 is YYDKDF (reference sequence). The V gene end was trimmed by 2 bases and the J gene end by 4 bases; junction bases not matched to a gene: 10. The CDR3 region has the DNA TGTGCCACCAGCAGACCCGACACTAGCGGGAGACCATACGAGCAGTACTTC. Residues: CATSRPDTSGRPYEQYF.

Concerning this clone: The sample has other DNA sequences that encode this CDR3 too. The chain uses TRBV7-2 and TRBJ1-5; the match to TRBD1 covers 8 bases. Germline V lookup: CDR1 SGHTA, CDR2 FQGNSA. The V gene end was trimmed by 5 bases and the J gene end by 1 base; junction bases not matched to a gene: 4. The CDR3 runs 15 residues. The CDR3 protein is CASSPGQGSNQPQHF. DNA for the CDR3: TGTGCCAGCAGCCCCGGACAGGGCAGCAATCAGCCCCAGCATTTT.

The chain combines TRBV5-4 with TRBJ2-3; D is undetermined. V shed 4 bases and J shed 2 bases, with 8 bases lying between them. Germline CDR1 SGHNT, CDR2 YYREEE (reference sequence). The CDR3 totals 13 residues. CDR3 coding DNA: TGTGCCAGCAGCCCCCCCAACACAGATACGCAGTATTTT. Translating gives CASSPPNTDTQYF.

The rearrangement joins TRBV18 to TRBJ1-5; D is perhaps TRBD1 (5 bases). Germline lookup yields CDR1 KGHSH and CDR2 LQKENI. This CDR3 is built from 14 residues. The germline V and J ends were trimmed by 2 bases and 2 bases, with 7 bases remaining between them. The CDR3 sequence: CASSPGQGNQPQHF. In DNA, the CDR3 is TGTGCCAGCTCACCAGGACAAGGCAATCAGCCCCAGCATTTT. The full variable domain, its missing parts supplied by reference TRBV18 and TRBJ1-5, is NAGVMQNPRHLVRRRGQEARLRCSPMKGHSHVYWYRQLPEEGLKFMVYLQKENIIDESGMPKERFSAEFPKEGPSILRIQQVVRGDSAAYFCASSPGQGNQPQHFGDGTRLSIL.

The chain carries TRBV7-9 and TRBJ2-6; perhaps TRBD1 as D (5 bases). This CDR3 spans 15 amino acids. Trimming removed 10 bases from V and 0 bases from J, with 13 bases in between. Germline assignment: CDR1 SEHNR and CDR2 FQNEAQ (reference sequence). The CDR3 protein is CAKQTGLSGANVLTF. In nucleotides, the CDR3 is TGTGCCAAGCAAACAGGCCTCTCTGGGGCCAACGTCCTGACTTTC.

The V gene is TRBV27, the J gene TRBJ2-7, with D unresolved. The V end lost 5 bases, the J end lost 6 bases, and 11 bases lay between the germline ends. The V gene's germline CDR1 is MNHEY and CDR2 SMNVEV (reference sequence). The CDR3 length is 12 residues. For the CDR3, the DNA is TGTGCCAGCAGTCCCCCCCAGCGCGAGCAGTACTTC. The encoded protein is CASSPPQREQYF.

V is TRBV18 and J is TRBJ1-3, with D possibly TRBD1 on 6 matching bases. Germline-derived CDR1 and CDR2 are KGHSH and LQKENI. CDR3 length: 18 amino acids. V dropped 6 bases and J dropped 4 bases, with 25 bases sitting between them. The CDR3 nucleotides are TGTGCCAGCTCTCTTACAGGGAGGGCATGGAGATCGGGAAACACCATATATTTT. This sequence encodes CASSLTGRAWRSGNTIYF.

The chain recombines TRBV27 with TRBJ2-7, with 11 bases lining up with TRBD2. The length of the CDR3 is 14 residues. The V gene end was trimmed by 3 bases and the J gene end by 5 bases; junction bases not matched to a gene: 3. Germline V gene sequence: CDR1 MNHEY, CDR2 SMNVEV (reference sequence). DNA of the CDR3: TGTGCCAGCAGTTTTAGCGGGAGGGCCGACGAGCAGTACTTC. This translates into CASSFSGRADEQYF.

The rearrangement uses TRBV5-4 and TRBJ2-2; TRBD1 might be the D (6 bases). The CDR3 sequence is 15 residues long. CDR1 and CDR2 from the germline V gene are SGHNT and YYREEE (reference sequence). The V end lost 0 bases, the J end lost 5 bases, and 11 bases lay between the germline ends. CDR3 amino acids: CASSLGTGSTGELFF. In DNA form, the CDR3 reads TGTGCCAGCAGCTTGGGAACAGGGTCAACCGGGGAGCTGTTTTTT.

The chain employs TRBV25-1 and TRBJ2-5; 13 nucleotides agree with TRBD2. Trimming removed 3 bases from V and 5 bases from J; junction bases left unmatched: 9. Germline loops: CDR1 MGHDK, CDR2 SYGVNS. CDR3 length: 17 residues. Here the CDR3 reads CASSDLTGTSGIETQYF. Written as DNA, the CDR3 is TGTGCCAGCAGTGACCTTACCGGGACTAGCGGGATCGAGACCCAGTACTTC.

The gene calls are TRBV27 and TRBJ2-1, with D maybe TRBD2 (5 bases). V lost 8 bases, J lost 0 bases, and 14 bases lay in between. The CDR3 consists of 15 residues. CDR1 is MNHEY and CDR2 is SMNVEV in the germline V gene (reference sequence). The DNA of the CDR3 is TGTGCCAGCGCATGGACTGCCGACTCCTACAATGAGCAGTTCTTC. Translated: CASAWTADSYNEQFF.